The rows below give T cell receptor beta chains drawn from one sample of a study of OX40 agonist ivuxolimab in advanced cancers. The repertoire was sequenced with immunoSEQ multiplex PCR; TCRdb's copy has only in-frame clones and lacks some. The table has 46,000 or so clones, more than 70% seen once. This specimen consisted of CD4+ or CD8+ T cells sorted from blood, obtained in a trial of the OX40 agonist ivuxolimab. Receptor source: an adult with an advanced solid tumor such as melanoma, head and neck, liver or kidney cancer. The CDR3 runs from the conserved cysteine through the conserved F or W. The order of the fields is J gene, D gene, clone size, V gene, CDR3 DNA, CDR3 protein. D genes are given only for firm matches. Rows give clone size only sometimes, using once, few, many, or a class for an expanded clone.

TRBJ2-1	.	.	TRBV7-9	TGTGCCAGCAGCTTTAAGTCCAGGGGCAGCTCCTACAATGAGCAGTTCTTC	CASSFKSRGSSYNEQFF
TRBJ2-7	TRBD2	.	TRBV10-1	TGCGCCAGCAGGGGACTAGCGGGAGATGAACACGAGCAGTACTTC	CASRGLAGDEHEQYF
TRBJ1-5	.	.	TRBV5-4	TGTGCCAGCAGCTTGGCGGGACGGAATCAGCCCCAGCATTTT	CASSLAGRNQPQHF
TRBJ2-7	.	.	TRBV12-5	TGTGCTAGTGCGAGGGGGGGCCCTCCATCCTACGAGCAGTACTTC	CASARGGPPSYEQYF
TRBJ2-2	TRBD1	.	TRBV9	TGTGCCAGCAGCGTAGCCGGACAGGGGTACACCGGGGAGCTGTTTTTT	CASSVAGQGYTGELFF
TRBJ2-1	TRBD2	.	TRBV7-9	TGTGCCAGCACACCGCGGGGGGCAGGGCGCGATGAGCAGTTCTTC	CASTPRGAGRDEQFF
TRBJ2-1	.	.	TRBV7-9	TGTGCCAGCAGCTTAGCGGTGGGTGTGCAGTTCTTC	CASSLAVGVQFF
TRBJ2-3	TRBD2	.	TRBV4-2	TGTGCCAGCAGCCAAGATCGGGCTAGCGGGTCTAAGAGGGATACGCAGTATTTT	CASSQDRASGSKRDTQYF
TRBJ1-5	TRBD1	.	TRBV19	TGTGCCAGTAGTATAGGGGACAGTAGCAATCAGCCCCAGCATTTT	CASSIGDSSNQPQHF
TRBJ2-5	TRBD2	.	TRBV6-1	TGTGCCAGCGGGCGACTAGCGGGACAGGAGACCCAGTACTTC	CASGRLAGQETQYF
TRBJ2-7	.	.	TRBV9	TGTGCCAGCAGCCCCTCCCCCCGGACTACCGCCTACGAGCAGTACTTC	CASSPSPRTTAYEQYF
TRBJ2-7	.	medium-sized	TRBV28	TGTGCCAGCAGTTTAGGGGGGGCTCCGAGCTCCTACGAGCAGTACTTC	CASSLGGAPSSYEQYF
TRBJ1-1	TRBD1	.	TRBV2	TGTGCCAGCAGTTCGGACAGGGCCCTCCCGGGGAACACTGAAGCTTTCTTT	CASSSDRALPGNTEAFF
TRBJ1-2	TRBD1	.	TRBV4-1	TGCGCCAGCAGCCATCCCGACAGGGCCTATGGCTACACCTTC	CASSHPDRAYGYTF
TRBJ1-1	.	few	TRBV4-1	TGCGCCAGCAGCCAAGGGTCATTAATAAGGGGCACTGAAGCTTTCTTT	CASSQGSLIRGTEAFF
TRBJ2-5	.	.	TRBV5-5	TGTGCCAGCAGCTGGGGGGCTCAAGAGACCCAGTACTTC	CASSWGAQETQYF
TRBJ1-5	.	.	TRBV7-9	TGTGCCAGCAGCTTAGCGGTCCGGCAGCCCCAGCATTTT	CASSLAVRQPQHF
TRBJ1-1	.	.	TRBV4-1	TGCGCCAGCAGCCAGGAGACTAATCGGGCTGAAGCTTTCTTT	CASSQETNRAEAFF
TRBJ2-5	TRBD2	.	TRBV18	TGTGCCAGCTCAAGACTAGCGGGAGAAGAGACCCAGTACTTC	CASSRLAGEETQYF
TRBJ1-2	.	.	TRBV19	TGTGCCAGTAGTACTGCTTCGGGCTATGGCTACACCTTC	CASSTASGYGYTF
TRBJ1-2	TRBD1	few	TRBV7-2	TGTGCCAGCAGCGTTCAGGGGGCCGGTGGGGGTGGCTACACCTTC	CASSVQGAGGGGYTF
TRBJ1-2	.	.	TRBV19	TGTGCCAGTAGTATCCCCTCATATGGCTACACCTTC	CASSIPSYGYTF
TRBJ2-5	.	.	TRBV6-6	TGTGCCACCCGGGACAAGCCCTGGGAGACCCAGTACTTC	CATRDKPWETQYF
TRBJ2-7	.	.	TRBV27	TGTGCCAGCAGACAGAACCGGGACTCTCCCTACGAGCAGTACTTC	CASRQNRDSPYEQYF
TRBJ2-1	.	.	TRBV6-5	TGTGCCAGCAGACTTTACGGCAACAATGAGCAGTTCTTC	CASRLYGNNEQFF
TRBJ2-1	TRBD2	.	TRBV27	TGTGCCAGCAGTCACCGGACTAGCGGGATTCTCTACAATGAGCAGTTCTTC	CASSHRTSGILYNEQFF
TRBJ2-7	.	.	TRBV7-9	TGTGCCAGCAGCCCACACAACAGTGGGAGGAGCGAGCAGTACTTC	CASSPHNSGRSEQYF
TRBJ2-1	TRBD2	.	TRBV6-5	TGTGCCAGCAGTTACCGGACTAGCGGGAGTATCGATGAGCAGTTCTTC	CASSYRTSGSIDEQFF
TRBJ1-3	.	few	TRBV28	TGTGCCAGCAGTCCCCCGCCCAGGGGTGGAAACACCATATATTTT	CASSPPPRGGNTIYF
TRBJ2-1	TRBD2	.	TRBV2	TGTGCCAGCACCCAAAGGGCTAGCGGGGGCCACAATGAGCAGTTCTTC	CASTQRASGGHNEQFF
TRBJ2-7	TRBD2	.	TRBV5-4	TGTGCCAGCAGTCCCATGCGGGGGGGAATCCTCCTCTCCTACGAGCAGTACTTC	CASSPMRGGILLSYEQYF
TRBJ2-2	TRBD2	.	TRBV5-4	TGTGCCAGCAGCTCCCCGCGTAGCGGGAGTAGTAGGGAGCTGTTTTTT	CASSSPRSGSSRELFF